The entry below describes one T cell receptor beta chain. This receptor's antigen is unknown. No quality values exist for individual bases; no much larger clone is one base distant. This sample's time point label indicates: around 2 years on ibrutinib. Approximately 2 micrograms of genomic DNA were extracted from cryopreserved PBMCs for TCR beta library preparation. Longitudinal blood samples from CLL patients receiving ibrutinib monotherapy were subjected to high-throughput TCR beta sequencing. The patients took part in an open-label, single-center phase 2 trial of ibrutinib monotherapy. The CDR3 starts with the cysteine, ends with the phenylalanine, and has 16 residues. Only CDR3 DNA is held: 48 bases, read in frame from base 1. CDR1 and CDR2, per the germline V gene, are SGHTA and FQGNSA. V lost 6 bases and J lost 2 bases, and the count of bases not matched to a germline gene is 8. These data come from a study of cytotoxic CD8 clonotypes in ibrutinib-treated CLL (dated by TCRdb to about 2021). For context, the study as a whole: In this cohort, 15 patients were treatment-naive and some 10 were relapsed/refractory, while roughly 18 had unmutated IGHV. Cryopreserved peripheral blood mononuclear cells were obtained before treatment, at response, and at either sustained remission or disease progression. Longitudinal samples were available for about 30% of the roughly 90 trial participants. All remission and progressive disease samples were collected while patients were still receiving ibrutinib. Partial responses were observed in about 25 patients and complete responses in 2; after a median follow-up of about 69 months, remission was maintained in around 14 patients and progression was observed in some twelve. Samples at response were collected after a median of roughly 13 months of treatment, with a range of about 6 to 40 months. On average, each sample had 255,043 productive templates and 100,000 or so productive rearrangements. Study-level results and caveats: Baseline clonality was found to be higher than that of age-matched healthy donors and was strongly correlated with circulating CD8+ T-cell counts. At ibrutinib response clonality went up, during sustained remission it held steady, and at progression it dropped back toward baseline. Public clonotypes were rare and either shrank or stayed stable during treatment, and the rise in clonality at ibrutinib response reflected expansion of private clonotypes. Sampling times were not matched between sustained-remission and progressing patients, and lymph node repertoires were not studied.

Each clonotype received, on average, around 9.6x coverage in deep resolution sequencing performed on a MiSeq, where the target depth lay between 1 in 1 million and 1 in 200,000 T cells. The immunoSEQ hsTCRB Kit was used to generate the TCR beta libraries. Per the original workflow: The data were analyzed with ImmunoSEQ Analyzer and ImmunoSEQ Data Assistant, and V, D and J gene assignments followed IMGT definitions. Clonality, which ranges from 0 to 1, was calculated as one minus the normalized Shannon entropy of productive rearrangement frequencies. Only overrepresented clonotypes making up at least 0.05% of the repertoire of each patient were included in the public clonotype analysis. Repertoires from approximately 12 age-matched healthy donors in immuneACCESS were used as clonality controls. Sourced from immuneACCESS, this table was stored by TCRdb with only in-frame sequences that have V and J called. A share of the clones is absent; for the studies checked, an unresolved V gene accounts for under half, and the remainder has no known explanation. V, J and clone size derive from that table, while D and trimming were established from the DNA sequence. The sample table shows approximately 130,000 clones, and approximately 81% are seen once. 3% to 4% of the sample is taken by the ten largest.

The source was PBMCs, collected after 24 months of ibrutinib treatment. Recombination joined TRBV7-2 with TRBJ2-3, with TRBD1 matching 10 junction bases. The origin of this receptor is a human donor with chronic lymphocytic leukemia. CDR3 region: CASSLTGTGVTDTQYF. The sequenced DNA: TGTGCCAGCAGTTTGACCGGGACAGGGGTCACAGATACGCAGTATTTT.